These 13 T cell receptor beta chains share one sample of origin, sequenced in a study of T cells in women clearing cervical HPV infection (dated by TCRdb to 2016 to 2019). The library was produced with the immunoSEQ multiplex PCR assay. This immuneACCESS table, as held by TCRdb, lists in-frame sequences with V and J called but not all clones. Of the missing ones, under half trace to an unresolved V gene in checked studies; the others have no known cause. The table of this sample itemizes some 20,000 clones. Of the sample, 5% is held by the ten largest clones. Sequencing was performed on blood buffy coat. The receptors were sampled from a woman aged 18 to 75 with a cervical HPV16 infection that either progressed to CIN3+ or cleared (not recorded which).

A word on this clone: The CDR3 end lies 3 residues beyond the end of the read and is filled in from the germline J gene. The chain has TRBV12-3 or TRBV12-4 and TRBJ1-2, with TRBD1 as a possible D gene (5 bases). The CDR3 has 17 amino acids. The germline V and J ends were trimmed by 3 bases and 5 bases, with 22 bases remaining between them. The sequenced part of the CDR3 DNA is TGTGCCAGCAGTTTTTCGTCACGGGACTCACCGTTATATGGC. It yields the protein CASSFSSRDSPLYG. The CDR3 in full is CASSFSSRDSPLYGYTF.

Concerning this clone itself: From the germline J gene comes the end of the CDR3, since the read stops 3 residues before it. The rearrangement joins TRBV6-2 or TRBV6-3 to TRBJ1-5; 8 bases map to TRBD1. The CDR3 has 13 amino acids. Germline CDR1 MNHEY, CDR2 SVGEGT. J was trimmed by 5 bases and V by 11 bases; bases with no gene match: 8. CDR3: CASVGQGHQPQHF. CDR3 DNA (partial): TGTGCCTCCGTCGGACAGGGTCATCAGCCC.

CDR3 bases read: TGTGCCAGCAGCTTGGACAGTTCTAGCACAGATACG. Protein sequence: CASSLDSSSTDT. The full CDR3 protein reads CASSLDSSSTDTQYF. The chain links TRBV5-4 to TRBJ2-3, with unresolved D. The read is 3 residues too short to cover the CDR3 end, so that end is filled in from the germline J gene. The CDR3 consists of 15 residues. The germline CDR1 and CDR2 sequences are SGHNT and YYREEE (reference sequence). With 0 bases removed from V and 0 bases from J, the gap between germline ends came to 8 bases.

Concerning this clone itself: The missing CDR3 end, 3 residues past where the read stops, is filled in from the germline J gene. The chain has TRBV7-2 and TRBJ2-4, with D tentatively TRBD1 (5 bases). This CDR3 has 15 amino acids. Germline values: CDR1 SGHTA, CDR2 FQGNSA. The CDR3 reads CASSQGRLANYGQYF. CDR3 DNA, as far as it was read: TGTGCCAGCAGCCAGGGTCGGTTAGCTAACTATGGT.

Regarding this clone: From the germline J gene comes the end of the CDR3, since the read stops 3 residues before it. This chain joins TRBV16 and TRBJ1-5; tentatively, D is TRBD1 (5 bases). The CDR3 runs 14 residues. CDR1 and CDR2 from the germline V gene are KGHSY and FQNENV. Deletions cut 1 base from V and 6 bases from J, with 10 bases between. CDR3 DNA, as far as it was read: TGTGCCAGCAGCCAATATCGAGGGGCTCAGCCC. Translating it yields CASSQYRGAQP. The whole CDR3 sequence reads CASSQYRGAQPQHF.

On this clone: Read sequence stops 3 residues before the CDR3 end, and the germline J gene provides the missing end. The rearrangement uses TRBV6-1 and TRBJ1-2; maybe TRBD1 (6 bases). Germline V gene sequence: CDR1 MNHNS, CDR2 SASEGT. The CDR3 loop spans 13 amino acids. Partial CDR3 DNA: TGTGCCAGCAGTGATGCGCAGGGGTACGGC. This gives the protein CASSDAQGYG. The complete CDR3 sequence is CASSDAQGYGYTF.

Turning to this clone: The read ends 3 residues shy of where the CDR3 ends; the end is completed using the germline J gene. The chain recombines TRBV2 with TRBJ2-2; a possible D gene is TRBD1 (6 bases). This CDR3 is 17 amino acids long. Germline-derived CDR1 and CDR2 are SNHLY and FYNNEI. CDR3 in amino acids: CASSEGGHSSGANVLFF. CDR3 DNA, as far as it was read: TGTGCCAGCAGTGAAGGGGGACATTCCTCTGGGGCCAACGTG.

About this clone itself: Sequencing ends 3 residues short of the CDR3 end; the germline J gene provides the rest. The chain has TRBV5-1 and TRBJ2-1; 8 bases line up with TRBD2. Germline trimming cut 4 bases from V and 4 bases from J; bases unmatched to any gene: 4. Germline CDR1 is SGHRS and CDR2 is YFSETQ. This CDR3 region has 14 residues. The CDR3 is CASSPSGGYNEQFF. Partial CDR3 DNA: TGCGCCAGCAGCCCATCGGGGGGGTACAATGAG.

About this clone: The read ends 3 residues before the CDR3 terminus; that terminus is restored from the germline J gene. The V call is TRBV4-2, the J call TRBJ2-4; TRBD1 is a possible D gene (6 bases). The germline CDR1 and CDR2 sequences are LGHNA and YNFKEQ. V lost 2 bases and J 0 bases, leaving 14 bases between the germline ends. This CDR3 contains 17 residues. This CDR3 is CASSQPQGAIAKNIQYF. The part of the CDR3 DNA that was read is TGTGCCAGCAGCCAACCACAGGGAGCCATAGCCAAAAACATT.

In regard to this clone: The read stops 3 residues short of the end of the CDR3; the missing end is completed from the germline J gene. This sequence joins TRBV20-1 and TRBJ2-3, with 7 bases that match TRBD2. With V trimmed by 2 bases and J by 1 base, 0 bases remained unmatched. Per the germline V gene, CDR1 is DFQATT and CDR2 is SNEGSKA (reference sequence). CDR3 length: 13 amino acids. The CDR3 bases that were read are TGCAGTGCTAGACGGGGGGGCACAGATACG. Amino acid sequence: CSARRGGTDT. The entire CDR3 protein reads CSARRGGTDTQYF.

Note on this clone: The read ends 3 residues shy of where the CDR3 ends; the end is completed using the germline J gene. The rearrangement uses TRBV20-1 and TRBJ2-5; 9 bases match TRBD1. This CDR3 spans 14 amino acids. Trimming removed 3 bases from V and 4 bases from J; junction bases left unmatched: 6. The germline V gene has CDR1 DFQATT and CDR2 SNEGSKA (reference sequence). The CDR3 DNA, read in part, is TGCAGTGCTAGGCCAGGGACAGGGCGAGAGACC. Translated, it gives CSARPGTGRET. The entire CDR3 protein is CSARPGTGRETQYF.

A remark on this clone: At one boundary the junction diverges from the germline segment, which might be a read error. From the germline J gene comes the end of the CDR3, since the read stops 3 residues before it. The chain has TRBV4-2 and TRBJ1-2; 9 nucleotides line up with TRBD1. Germline CDR1 and CDR2: LGHNA and YNFKEQ. The CDR3 totals 15 residues. CDR3 DNA, as far as it was read: TGCGCCAGCAGCCAAGGGGGACAGGGCAGCGGTGGC. Its translation: CASSQGGQGSGG. The whole CDR3 region reads CASSQGGQGSGGYTF.

Comment on this clone: The CDR3 is cut off 3 residues early in the read; its end comes from the germline J gene. V gene TRBV7-9 combines with J gene TRBJ1-4; D is possibly TRBD1 (5 bases). CDR3 length equals 13 residues. Trimming took 4 bases from V and 8 from J, leaving 11 bases between them. Germline CDR1 and CDR2: SEHNR and FQNEAQ (reference sequence). CDR3 region: CASSWGREEKLFF. The sequenced part of the CDR3 DNA is TGTGCCAGCAGCTGGGGCAGGGAGGAAAAA.